This T cell receptor beta chain was sequenced in a study of cytomegalovirus exposure and HLA in healthy donors. Study-level results: Altogether, 150 to 200 TCR beta chains were recorded as cytomegalovirus-associated. Reports showed the classifier diagnosing cytomegalovirus status with high specificity and sensitivity. Most sequenced TCRs were rare (though some public TCRs occurred in many donors).

As concerns this clone: As yet, its antigen is unknown.

Trimming took 5 bases from V and 2 from J; bases not matched to a gene: 6. Germline CDR1 and CDR2: SNHLY and FYNNEI. The CDR3 has 15 amino acids. Using immunoSEQ multiplex PCR, the repertoire was profiled, and TCRdb retains in-frame clones only, with some absent. The table lists 150,000 to 200,000 clones, about 90% of them singletons. The rearrangement links TRBV2 to TRBJ2-5; 9 positions match TRBD2. This sequence originates from a woman aged 18-29 years in good health and CMV-seropositive. Source material: PBMCs. The CDR3 loop reads CASSYSGGLQETQYF. The CDR3 nucleotides are TGTGCCAGCAGTTATAGCGGGGGCCTTCAAGAGACCCAGTACTTC.